Following are 3 T cell receptor beta chains from one sample sequenced in a study of blood T cell repertoires in COVID-19. Sequencing was performed with immunoSEQ multiplex PCR; in TCRdb, only in-frame clones are kept and a portion is missing. The top ten clones hold around a tenth of a sample with some 100,000 clones, about 87% of them seen once. Input material: peripheral blood. Receptors originate from a woman in her twenties or thirties with acute or convalescent COVID-19.

V is TRBV24-1 and J is TRBJ2-3; 7 bases are a match to TRBD2. The CDR3 extends over 20 amino acids. The ends lost 0 bases at V and 1 base at J; junction bases unmatched: 15. Germline-derived CDR1 and CDR2 are KGHDR and SFDVKD. The CDR3 here is CATSDLFLGREGNGTDTQYF. CDR3 sequence (DNA): TGTGCCACCAGTGATTTGTTCTTAGGGAGGGAAGGCAACGGCACAGATACGCAGTATTTT.

The chain carries TRBV15 and TRBJ2-3, with 8 bases that match TRBD1. Germline assignment: CDR1 LNHNV and CDR2 YYDKDF (reference sequence). V trimming: 3 bases; J trimming: 4 bases; junction bases outside the gene matches: 15. The CDR3 consists of 18 residues. DNA of the CDR3: TGTGCCACCAGCAGGACAGGGGCCGGTACTACCTTTGCAGATACGCAGTATTTT. It yields the protein CATSRTGAGTTFADTQYF.

As concerns this clone: Other DNA sequences in this specimen translate into the identical CDR3. The chain combines TRBV5-1 with TRBJ1-5, with TRBD1 as a possible D gene (6 bases). Trimming cost V 2 bases and J 2 bases, with 8 bases left between them. The CDR3 is 14 amino acids. Per the germline V gene, CDR1 is SGHRS and CDR2 is YFSETQ. The CDR3 protein is CASSLGGGNQPQHF. CDR3 bases: TGCGCCAGCAGCTTAGGGGGTGGCAATCAGCCCCAGCATTTT.